What follows are 26 T cell receptor beta chains derived from one specimen sequenced in a study of vaccination and CD4 T cells after COVID-19. Antigens of these TCRs are unknown. The sample's treatment: roughly 10-day PBMC culture with coronavirus spike peptide pools or control peptides (ViraFEST assay). The study sequenced cultured CD4+ T cell DNA using the Oncomine TCR Beta short-read assay. TCRdb analysed the PCR reads with MiXCR anew, one entry per CDR3 protein. The table records around 18,000 distinct CDR3 sequences, about 75% of them present only once. What was sequenced was CD4+ T cells from blood, cultured in vitro. The origin of the receptors is a human donor who had recovered from COVID-19.

This clonotype has more than one count but fewer than ten. The rearrangement joins TRBV20-1 to TRBJ2-3, with no clear D. CDR1 and CDR2 from the germline V gene are DFQATT and SNEGSKA (reference sequence). The CDR3 consists of 13 residues. CDR3 sequence: CSEATTSTDTQYF. The DNA of the CDR3 is TGCAGCGAAGCCACCACTAGCACAGATACGCAGTATTTT.

The CDR3 protein is CATSRDSPDSYYSGNTIYF. In DNA form, the CDR3 reads TGTGCCACCAGCAGAGATAGCCCGGACAGCTATTACTCTGGAAACACCATATATTTT. J is TRBJ1-3 and V is TRBV15, with D perhaps TRBD1 (6 bases). Trimming shortened V by 0 bases and J by 0 bases, and 18 bases separated the two germline ends. Germline V gene data show CDR1 as LNHNV and CDR2 as YYDKDF (reference sequence). The CDR3 contains 19 residues.

V and J are TRBV20-1 and TRBJ2-3, with TRBD1 identical over 8 bases. The J segment lost 0 bases and the V segment lost 3 bases, leaving 2 bases of the junction unmatched. The CDR3 extends over 14 amino acids. Germline lookup yields CDR1 DFQATT and CDR2 SNEGSKA (reference sequence). CDR3 coding DNA: TGCAGTGCTAGGGGACAGGTTAGCACAGATACGCAGTATTTT. Translation: CSARGQVSTDTQYF.

The chain carries TRBV11-2 and TRBJ1-5; D call uncertain. Trimming pared 0 bases from V and 3 bases from J, leaving 9 bases between. Germline V gene lookup returns CDR1 SGHAT and CDR2 FQNNGV. This CDR3 spans 15 amino acids. CDR3 nucleotides: TGTGCCAGCAGCTTAGATGGGGTTGTCAATCAGCCCCAGCATTTT. This codes for CASSLDGVVNQPQHF. The full variable domain, with the rest looked up from reference TRBV11-2 and TRBJ1-5, is EAGVAQSPRYKIIEKRQSVAFWCNPISGHATLYWYQQILGQGPKLLIQFQNNGVVDDSQLPKDRFSAERLKGVDSTLKIQPAKLEDSAVYLCASSLDGVVNQPQHFGDGTRLSIL.

This chain connects TRBV6-1 to TRBJ2-4, with D perhaps being TRBD1 or TRBD2 (5 bases each). In germline, CDR1 is MNHNS, CDR2 SASEGT. CDR3 length: 13 residues. V gave up 6 bases and J gave up 0 bases, with 6 bases separating them. In DNA form, the CDR3 reads TGTGCCAGCAGAGGGACAGCCAAAAACATTCAGTACTTC. Translation: CASRGTAKNIQYF.

The chain carries TRBV19 and TRBJ1-5; D unclear. The ends were cut back, 6 bases at V and 6 bases at J, with 18 bases in the middle. CDR3 length: 15 amino acids. Germline CDR1 reads LNHDA; CDR2 reads SQIVND (reference sequence). The CDR3 sequence is CASRTEGQRSQPQHF. The CDR3, as DNA: TGTGCCAGTAGGACGGAGGGTCAGAGGAGTCAGCCCCAGCATTTT. The whole variable domain, filled in from reference TRBV19 and TRBJ1-5, reads DGGITQSPKYLFRKEGQNVTLSCEQNLNHDAMYWYRQDPGQGLRLIYYSQIVNDFQKGDIAEGYSVSREKKESFPLTVTSAQKNPTAFYLCASRTEGQRSQPQHFGDGTRLSIL.

The chain couples TRBV28 to TRBJ2-7, with TRBD2 identical over 11 bases. The germline gives CDR1 MDHEN, CDR2 SYDVKM. This CDR3 has 12 amino acids. V shed 6 bases, J shed 6 bases, and the junction held 1 base outside the gene matches. The CDR3, as DNA: TGTGCCAGCAGGGGACTAGCGGCCGAGCAGTACTTC. As protein: CASRGLAAEQYF.

This rearrangement joins TRBV19 to TRBJ2-1, with a possible D match to TRBD1 (5 bases). The V end lost 4 bases, the J end lost 8 bases, and 18 bases lay between the germline ends. Germline V gives CDR1 LNHDA, CDR2 SQIVND (reference sequence). CDR3 size: 15 residues. The CDR3 sequence: CASSNGQGSSHEQFF. CDR3 nucleotide sequence: TGTGCCAGTAGTAACGGGCAGGGATCAAGTCATGAGCAGTTCTTC.

The rearrangement joins TRBV6-1 to TRBJ2-5, with TRBD1 identical over 9 bases. J gave up 5 bases and V 2 bases, and 6 bases lay outside the gene matches. CDR3 length: 15 amino acids. Germline V CDR1 and CDR2: MNHNS, SASEGT. The CDR3 DNA follows: TGTGCCAGCAGTGAAAGGGGGACAGGGCTGGAGACCCAGTACTTC. It translates to CASSERGTGLETQYF.

The genes are TRBV7-8 and TRBJ2-5, with D perhaps being TRBD1 or TRBD2 (5 bases each). Trimming cost V 5 bases and J 1 base, with 23 bases left between them. The CDR3 consists of 18 residues. Germline values: CDR1 SGHVS, CDR2 FQNEAQ. The CDR3 bases are TGTGCCAGCAGCCCCCGCTGGGACCCCGGGACGGCCCAAGAGACCCAGTACTTC. Translation: CASSPRWDPGTAQETQYF.

This rearrangement joins TRBV4-3 to TRBJ2-5; either TRBD1 or TRBD2 may fit D (5 bases each). V lost 1 base and J 1 base, leaving 10 bases between the germline ends. Germline V gene data show CDR1 as LGHNA and CDR2 as YSLEER. The CDR3 runs to 15 residues. CDR3 in amino acids: CASSQGLGRQETQYF. Here the CDR3 DNA reads TGCGCCAGCAGCCAAGGGTTGGGACGCCAAGAGACCCAGTACTTC.

The rearrangement joins TRBV29-1 to TRBJ1-5, with 9 bases lining up with TRBD1. J was trimmed by 11 bases and V by 0 bases; bases with no gene match: 17. Germline-derived CDR1 and CDR2 are SQVTM and ANQGSEA. The CDR3 runs 17 residues. CDR3 amino acids: CSVEDPFPHRGHKAQHF. CDR3 nucleotides: TGCAGCGTTGAAGATCCTTTCCCCCACAGGGGGCATAAGGCCCAGCATTTT.

V and J are TRBV27 and TRBJ1-2, with D possibly matching TRBD1 (6 bases). This CDR3 region has 13 residues. The ends were cut back, 3 bases at V and 8 bases at J, with 13 bases in the middle. The germline gives CDR1 MNHEY, CDR2 SMNVEV (reference sequence). The CDR3 here is CASSFRGAMGYTF. The CDR3 nucleotides read TGTGCCAGCAGTTTCAGGGGAGCTATGGGCTACACCTTC.

J is TRBJ2-5 and V is TRBV6-1; 7 bases line up with TRBD2. The V gene end was trimmed by 6 bases and the J gene end by 5 bases; junction bases not matched to a gene: 6. The CDR3 totals 13 residues. Germline V lookup: CDR1 MNHNS, CDR2 SASEGT. CDR3 nucleotide sequence: TGTGCCAGCAGCTGGGCGGGAGTTGAGACCCAGTACTTC. Translation gives CASSWAGVETQYF.

This chain joins TRBV10-3 and TRBJ2-7, with 7 bases lining up with TRBD1. Germline values: CDR1 ENHRY, CDR2 SYGVKD. CDR3 length equals 12 residues. V shed 6 bases, J shed 5 bases, and the junction held 4 bases outside the gene matches. CDR3 nucleotide sequence: TGTGCCATCAGCACCGACAGGGACGAGCAGTACTTC. Its translation is CAISTDRDEQYF.

By share of the sample, this clonotype is medium-sized. The CDR3 DNA is TGCAGTGCTAGAGAAGGGGCCGGGAACACTGAAGCTTTCTTT. Its translation is CSAREGAGNTEAFF. V and J are TRBV20-1 and TRBJ1-1; TRBD1 is a possible D gene (5 bases). This CDR3 is 14 amino acids long. The V end lost 0 bases, the J end lost 1 base, and 9 bases lay between the germline ends. CDR1 and CDR2 (germline): DFQATT, SNEGSKA (reference sequence).

This clonotype was seen a handful of times. V and J are TRBV6-2 or TRBV6-3 and TRBJ1-5; D is unclear. The CDR3 has 14 amino acids. Deletions cut 5 bases from V and 0 bases from J, with 8 bases between. In germline, CDR1 is MNHEY, CDR2 SVGEGT. The CDR3 DNA sequence: TGTGCCAGCAGTGATGGATATAGCAATCAGCCCCAGCATTTT. It yields the protein CASSDGYSNQPQHF.

The chain has TRBV5-1 and TRBJ2-1; 7 nucleotides agree with TRBD2. The CDR3 totals 15 residues. V gave up 4 bases and J gave up 1 base; unmatched junction bases: 5. Germline V CDR1 and CDR2: SGHRS, YFSETQ. The DNA of the CDR3 is TGCGCCAGCAGCCCCCGCGGGGGATCCTACAATGAGCAGTTCTTC. This codes for CASSPRGGSYNEQFF. Complete variable domain (other parts from reference TRBV5-1 and TRBJ2-1): KAGVTQTPRYLIKTRGQQVTLSCSPISGHRSVSWYQQTPGQGLQFLFEYFSETQRNKGNFPGRFSGRQFSNSRSEMNVSTLELGDSALYLCASSPRGGSYNEQFFGPGTRLTVL.

This clonotype was seen a few times. The rearrangement links TRBV6-1 to TRBJ1-2; 10 bases line up with TRBD1. V lost 6 bases, J lost 6 bases, and 13 bases stayed unmatched. CDR1 is MNHNS, CDR2 SASEGT, per germline. The CDR3 is 16 residues long. CDR3 protein: CASSPSWDRGSHGYTF. The CDR3 nucleotides read TGTGCCAGCAGCCCCAGTTGGGACAGGGGTTCCCATGGCTACACCTTC.

The chain has TRBV24-1 and TRBJ2-3, with 11 bases that match TRBD2. Germline V gene sequence: CDR1 KGHDR, CDR2 SFDVKD. The CDR3 extends over 15 amino acids. V gave up 6 bases and J gave up 2 bases; unmatched junction bases: 3. The CDR3 region is CATSSTSGVTDTQYF. Here the CDR3 DNA reads TGTGCCACCAGTTCGACTAGCGGGGTCACAGATACGCAGTATTTT.

The gene calls are TRBV19 and TRBJ1-5; 8 nucleotides match TRBD1. Germline V gives CDR1 LNHDA, CDR2 SQIVND (reference sequence). The CDR3 spans 16 residues. Trimming removed 2 bases from V and 2 bases from J; junction bases left unmatched: 5. CDR3 sequence reads: CASSISGGRGNQPQHF. The CDR3 DNA reads TGTGCCAGTAGTATATCAGGGGGCCGTGGCAATCAGCCCCAGCATTTT. Looking up the rest from reference TRBV19 and TRBJ1-5 gives the full variable domain: DGGITQSPKYLFRKEGQNVTLSCEQNLNHDAMYWYRQDPGQGLRLIYYSQIVNDFQKGDIAEGYSVSREKKESFPLTVTSAQKNPTAFYLCASSISGGRGNQPQHFGDGTRLSIL.

This clonotype was picked up a small number of times. This chain links TRBV2 with TRBJ1-2, with D possibly being TRBD1 (6 bases). The CDR3 is 11 amino acids. Trimming shortened V by 8 bases and J by 4 bases, and 8 bases separated the two germline ends. Germline V gives CDR1 SNHLY, CDR2 FYNNEI. This CDR3 reads CASGQIYGYTF. DNA of the CDR3: TGTGCCAGCGGACAGATCTATGGCTACACCTTC.

The J gene is TRBJ2-7, the V gene TRBV7-6; 13 bases align to TRBD2. Germline trimming cut 1 base from V and 3 bases from J; bases unmatched to any gene: 3. CDR3 length equals 16 residues. CDR1 is SGHVS and CDR2 is FNYEAQ in the germline V gene. The CDR3: CASSLGTSGGVYEQYF. CDR3 nucleotide sequence: TGTGCCAGCAGCTTAGGGACTAGCGGGGGAGTCTACGAGCAGTACTTC.

The rearrangement links TRBV19 to TRBJ1-3; D call uncertain. V dropped 1 base and J dropped 0 bases, with 7 bases sitting between them. This CDR3 region has 15 residues. In germline, CDR1 is LNHDA, CDR2 SQIVND (reference sequence). CDR3 residues: CASSIGPISGNTIYF. As DNA, the CDR3 is TGTGCCAGTAGTATAGGACCGATCTCTGGAAACACCATATATTTT.

The rearrangement links TRBV14 to TRBJ2-3, with 9 nucleotides matching TRBD2. Trimming at V came to 0 bases and at J to 6 bases, leaving 13 bases not matched to a gene. The CDR3 contains 18 residues. Germline CDR1 and CDR2: SGHDN and FVKESK. The CDR3 sequence: CASSQDWFLAGKGDTQYF. In DNA, the CDR3 is TGTGCCAGCAGCCAAGATTGGTTCCTAGCGGGAAAGGGGGATACGCAGTATTTT.

This clonotype was detected only once. V is TRBV2 and J is TRBJ1-2; D is unclear. Germline V gene lookup returns CDR1 SNHLY and CDR2 FYNNEI. V lost 2 bases to trimming and J lost 11 bases, with 12 bases between them. This CDR3 region has 12 residues. This CDR3 is CASSERIRLYTF. The CDR3 nucleotides are TGTGCCAGCAGTGAAAGGATTCGACTATACACCTTC.